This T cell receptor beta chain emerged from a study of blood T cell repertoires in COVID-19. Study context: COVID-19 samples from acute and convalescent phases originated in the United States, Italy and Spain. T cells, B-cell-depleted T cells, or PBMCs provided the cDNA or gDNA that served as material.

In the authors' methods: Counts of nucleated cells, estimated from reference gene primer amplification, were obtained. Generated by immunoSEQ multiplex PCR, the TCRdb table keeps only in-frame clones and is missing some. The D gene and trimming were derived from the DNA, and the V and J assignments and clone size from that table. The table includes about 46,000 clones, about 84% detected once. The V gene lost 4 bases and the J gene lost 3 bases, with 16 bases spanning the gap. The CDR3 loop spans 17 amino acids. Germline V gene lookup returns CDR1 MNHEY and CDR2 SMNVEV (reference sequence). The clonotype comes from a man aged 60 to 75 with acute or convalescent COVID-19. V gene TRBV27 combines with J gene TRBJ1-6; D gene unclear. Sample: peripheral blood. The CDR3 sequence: CASSSPPRQDYNSPLHF. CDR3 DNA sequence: TGTGCCAGCAGTTCACCACCTCGTCAGGACTATAATTCACCCCTCCACTTT.